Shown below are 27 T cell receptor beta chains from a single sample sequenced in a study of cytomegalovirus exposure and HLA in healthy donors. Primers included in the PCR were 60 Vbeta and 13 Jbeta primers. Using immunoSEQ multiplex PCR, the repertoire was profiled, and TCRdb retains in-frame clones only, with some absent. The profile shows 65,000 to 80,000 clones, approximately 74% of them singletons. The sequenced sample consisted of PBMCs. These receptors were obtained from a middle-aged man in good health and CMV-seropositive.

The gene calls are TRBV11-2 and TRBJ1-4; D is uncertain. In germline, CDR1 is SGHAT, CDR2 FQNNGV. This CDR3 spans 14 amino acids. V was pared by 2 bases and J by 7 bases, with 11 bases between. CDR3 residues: CASSLLSGGEKLFF. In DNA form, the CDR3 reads TGTGCCAGCAGCTTACTGAGTGGTGGTGAAAAACTGTTTTTT.

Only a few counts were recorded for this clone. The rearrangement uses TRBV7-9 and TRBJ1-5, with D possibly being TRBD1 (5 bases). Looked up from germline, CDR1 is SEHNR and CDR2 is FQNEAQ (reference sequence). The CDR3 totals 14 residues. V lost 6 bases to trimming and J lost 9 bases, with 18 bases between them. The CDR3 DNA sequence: TGTGCCAGCAGAGCCACAGGTGGAGACGGGCCCCAGCATTTT. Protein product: CASRATGGDGPQHF.

DNA for the CDR3: TGTGCCAGCAGCCCCCCGGGAGGGAGATCTGAAGCTTTCTTT. Translation: CASSPPGGRSEAFF. This rearrangement joins TRBV5-6 to TRBJ1-1; unclear D gene. The CDR3 contains 14 residues. Germline V gene sequence: CDR1 SGHDT, CDR2 YYEEEE. The V end was cut by 4 bases, the J end by 6 bases, with 16 bases between.

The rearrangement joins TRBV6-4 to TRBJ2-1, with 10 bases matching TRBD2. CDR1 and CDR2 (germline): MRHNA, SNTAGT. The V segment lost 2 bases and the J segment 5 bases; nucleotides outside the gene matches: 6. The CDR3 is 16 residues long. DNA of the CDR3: TGTGCCAGCAGTGACACGGTAGCGGGAGGTCACAATGAGCAGTTCTTC. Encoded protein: CASSDTVAGGHNEQFF.

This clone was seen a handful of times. As DNA, the CDR3 is TGTGCCAGTAGTACGAGCGGGAGGGCCAGAGATACGCAGTATTTT. It yields the protein CASSTSGRARDTQYF. The chain is built from TRBV19 and TRBJ2-3; TRBD2 matches 10 bases. Germline values: CDR1 LNHDA, CDR2 SQIVND (reference sequence). V shed 4 bases and J 5 bases; nucleotides not matched to a gene: 6. This CDR3 has 15 amino acids.

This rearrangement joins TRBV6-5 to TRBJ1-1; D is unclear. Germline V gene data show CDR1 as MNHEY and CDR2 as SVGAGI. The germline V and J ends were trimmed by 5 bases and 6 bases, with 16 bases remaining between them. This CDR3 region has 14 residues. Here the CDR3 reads CASSLDGGSAEAFF. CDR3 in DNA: TGTGCCAGCAGTCTCGACGGAGGAAGCGCTGAAGCTTTCTTT.

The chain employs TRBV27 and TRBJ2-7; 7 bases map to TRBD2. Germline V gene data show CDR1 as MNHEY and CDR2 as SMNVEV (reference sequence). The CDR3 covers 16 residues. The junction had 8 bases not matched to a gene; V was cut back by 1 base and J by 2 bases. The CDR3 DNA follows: TGTGCCAGCAGTTTATACTCCGGGGGAGGGGCCTACGAGCAGTACTTC. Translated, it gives CASSLYSGGGAYEQYF.

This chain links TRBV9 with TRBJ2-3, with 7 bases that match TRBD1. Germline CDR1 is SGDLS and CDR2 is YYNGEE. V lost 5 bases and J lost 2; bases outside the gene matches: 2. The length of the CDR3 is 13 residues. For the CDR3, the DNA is TGTGCCAGCAGGGGGACAGCCACAGATACGCAGTATTTT. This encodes CASRGTATDTQYF.

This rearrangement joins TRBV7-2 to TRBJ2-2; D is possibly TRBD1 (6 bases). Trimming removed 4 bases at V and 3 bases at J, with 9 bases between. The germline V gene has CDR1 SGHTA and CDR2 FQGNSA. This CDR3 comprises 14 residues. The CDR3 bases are TGTGCCAGCAGCTCAGACAGGTACACCGGGGAGCTGTTTTTT. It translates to CASSSDRYTGELFF.

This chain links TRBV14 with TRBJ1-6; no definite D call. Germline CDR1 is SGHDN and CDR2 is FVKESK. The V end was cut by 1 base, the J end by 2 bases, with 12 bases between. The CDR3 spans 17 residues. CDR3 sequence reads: CASSQASGNPYNSPLHF. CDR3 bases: TGTGCCAGCAGCCAAGCCAGCGGCAATCCCTATAATTCACCCCTCCACTTT.

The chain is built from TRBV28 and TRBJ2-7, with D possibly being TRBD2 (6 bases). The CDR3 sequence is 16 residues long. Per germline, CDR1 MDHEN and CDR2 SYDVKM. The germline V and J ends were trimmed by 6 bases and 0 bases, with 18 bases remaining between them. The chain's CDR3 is CASSHAALSGSYEQYF. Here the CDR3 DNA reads TGTGCCAGCAGCCATGCCGCGCTTAGCGGCTCCTACGAGCAGTACTTC. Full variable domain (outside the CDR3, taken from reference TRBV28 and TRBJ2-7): DVKVTQSSRYLVKRTGEKVFLECVQDMDHENMFWYRQDPGLGLRLIYFSYDVKMKEKGDIPEGYSVSREKKERFSLILESASTNQTSMYLCASSHAALSGSYEQYFGPGTRLTVT.

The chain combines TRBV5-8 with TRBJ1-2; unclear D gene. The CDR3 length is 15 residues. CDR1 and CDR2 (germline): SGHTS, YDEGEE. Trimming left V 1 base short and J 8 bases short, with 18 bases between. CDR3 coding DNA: TGTGCCAGCAGCTTGAGAGACACCCATGGGAGAGGCTACACCTTC. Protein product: CASSLRDTHGRGYTF.

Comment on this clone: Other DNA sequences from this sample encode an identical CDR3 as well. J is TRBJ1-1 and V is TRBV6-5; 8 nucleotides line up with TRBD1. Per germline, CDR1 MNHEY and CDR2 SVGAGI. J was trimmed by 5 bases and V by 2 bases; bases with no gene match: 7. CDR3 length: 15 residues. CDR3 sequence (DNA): TGTGCCAGCAGTTACACCAGGGGGCGGGGGACTGAAGCTTTCTTT. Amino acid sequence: CASSYTRGRGTEAFF.

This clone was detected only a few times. The chain's CDR3 is CASSAKGAPTDTQYF. CDR3 bases: TGTGCCAGCAGTGCCAAGGGGGCGCCCACAGATACGCAGTATTTT. This chain joins TRBV14 and TRBJ2-3; 7 positions agree with TRBD1. Germline values: CDR1 SGHDN, CDR2 FVKESK. This CDR3 contains 15 residues. Trimming took 6 bases from V and 2 from J; bases not matched to a gene: 8.

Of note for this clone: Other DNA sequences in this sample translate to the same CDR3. The CDR3 region is CASGASSYEQYF. CDR3 sequence (DNA): TGCGCCAGCGGGGCGAGCTCCTACGAGCAGTACTTC. The gene calls are TRBV10-1 and TRBJ2-7, with a possible D match to TRBD1 (5 bases). Germline V lookup: CDR1 WNHNN, CDR2 SYGVQD (reference sequence). V lost 8 bases, J lost 0 bases, and 8 bases lay in between. This CDR3 spans 12 amino acids.

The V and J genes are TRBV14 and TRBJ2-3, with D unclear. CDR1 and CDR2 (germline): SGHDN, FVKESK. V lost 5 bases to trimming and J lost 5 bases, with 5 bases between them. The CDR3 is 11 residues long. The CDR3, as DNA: TGTGCCAGCAGCTCACAAGATACGCAGTATTTT. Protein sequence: CASSSQDTQYF.

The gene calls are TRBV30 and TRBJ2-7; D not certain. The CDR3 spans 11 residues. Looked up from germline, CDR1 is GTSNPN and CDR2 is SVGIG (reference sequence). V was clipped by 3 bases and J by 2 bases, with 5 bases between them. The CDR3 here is CAWSTAYEQYF. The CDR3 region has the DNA TGTGCCTGGAGCACAGCCTACGAGCAGTACTTC.

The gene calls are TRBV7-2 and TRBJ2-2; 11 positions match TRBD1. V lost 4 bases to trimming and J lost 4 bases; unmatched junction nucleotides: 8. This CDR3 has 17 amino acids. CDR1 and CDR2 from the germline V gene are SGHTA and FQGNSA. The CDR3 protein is CASSSGVGTGGTGELFF. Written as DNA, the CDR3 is TGTGCCAGCAGCTCGGGCGTTGGGACAGGGGGCACCGGGGAGCTGTTTTTT.

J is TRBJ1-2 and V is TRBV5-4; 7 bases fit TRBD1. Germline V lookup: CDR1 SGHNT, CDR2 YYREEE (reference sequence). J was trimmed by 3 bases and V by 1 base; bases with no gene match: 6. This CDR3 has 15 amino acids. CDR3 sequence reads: CASSLPGGGYYGYTF. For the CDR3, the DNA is TGTGCCAGCAGCTTGCCGGGAGGGGGCTACTATGGCTACACCTTC.

As DNA, the CDR3 is TGCAGCGCTGCCGGACAGATGAACACTGAAGCTTTCTTT. It yields the protein CSAAGQMNTEAFF. The V gene is TRBV29-1, the J gene TRBJ1-1; a weak D match, TRBD1 (6 bases). The germline V and J ends were trimmed by 7 bases and 0 bases, with 12 bases remaining between them. Looked up from germline, CDR1 is SQVTM and CDR2 is ANQGSEA. The CDR3 extends over 13 amino acids.

DNA for the CDR3: TGCGCCAGCAGCAAACCCGGGACAGGCAACTACGAGCAGTACTTC. Protein: CASSKPGTGNYEQYF. The rearrangement uses TRBV5-1 and TRBJ2-7; 8 nucleotides line up with TRBD1. This CDR3 has 15 residues. The trim removed 4 bases at V and 3 bases at J, leaving 9 bases unmatched. Germline CDR1 and CDR2: SGHRS and YFSETQ. The variable domain in full, completed from reference TRBV5-1 and TRBJ2-7, reads KAGVTQTPRYLIKTRGQQVTLSCSPISGHRSVSWYQQTPGQGLQFLFEYFSETQRNKGNFPGRFSGRQFSNSRSEMNVSTLELGDSALYLCASSKPGTGNYEQYFGPGTRLTVT.

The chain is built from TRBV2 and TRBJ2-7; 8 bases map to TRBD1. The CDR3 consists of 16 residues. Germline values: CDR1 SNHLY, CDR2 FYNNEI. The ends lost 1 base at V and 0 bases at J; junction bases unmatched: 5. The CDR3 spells CASSEGPGTGSYEQYF. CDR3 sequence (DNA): TGTGCCAGCAGTGAAGGACCGGGGACAGGCTCCTACGAGCAGTACTTC.

The CDR3 region has the DNA TGTGCCAGCAGCCAAGAGCCGTTGGCCGGGGGGGATACGCAGTATTTT. It codes for CASSQEPLAGGDTQYF. The chain joins TRBV4-2 to TRBJ2-3; TRBD2 matches 7 bases. This CDR3 contains 16 residues. Germline CDR1 and CDR2: LGHNA and YNFKEQ. The V and J ends lost 0 bases and 6 bases, in that order; junction bases with no gene match: 9.

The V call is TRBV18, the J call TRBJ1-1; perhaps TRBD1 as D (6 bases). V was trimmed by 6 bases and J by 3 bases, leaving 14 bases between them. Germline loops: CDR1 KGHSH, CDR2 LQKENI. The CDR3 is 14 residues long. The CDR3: CASSRDKGDTEAFF. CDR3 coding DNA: TGTGCCAGCTCTCGGGACAAAGGGGACACTGAAGCTTTCTTT.

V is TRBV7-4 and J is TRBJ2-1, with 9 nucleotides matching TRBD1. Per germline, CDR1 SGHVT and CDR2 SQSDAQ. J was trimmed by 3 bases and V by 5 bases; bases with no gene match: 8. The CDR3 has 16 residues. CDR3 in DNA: TGTGCCAGCAGCCCGGACAGGGGACTCAACTACAATGAGCAGTTCTTC. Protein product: CASSPDRGLNYNEQFF. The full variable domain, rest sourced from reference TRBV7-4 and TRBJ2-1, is GAGVSQSPRYKVAKRGRDVALRCDSISGHVTLYWYRQTLGQGSEVLTYSQSDAQRDKSGRPSGRFSAERPERSVSTLKIQRTEQGDSAVYLCASSPDRGLNYNEQFFGPGTRLTVL.

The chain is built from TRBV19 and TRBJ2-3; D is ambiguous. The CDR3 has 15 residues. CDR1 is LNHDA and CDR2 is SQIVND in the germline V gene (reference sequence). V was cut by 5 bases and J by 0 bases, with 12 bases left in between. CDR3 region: CASSATLLSTDTQYF. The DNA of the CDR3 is TGTGCCAGTAGTGCGACTCTCCTAAGCACAGATACGCAGTATTTT.

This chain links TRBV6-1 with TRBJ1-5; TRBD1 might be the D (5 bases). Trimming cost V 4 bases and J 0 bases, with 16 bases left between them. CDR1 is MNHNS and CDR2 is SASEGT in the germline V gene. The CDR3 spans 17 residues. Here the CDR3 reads CASSGGTGAYSNQPQHF. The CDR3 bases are TGTGCCAGCAGTGGAGGAACAGGAGCTTATAGCAATCAGCCCCAGCATTTT.